Listed below are T cell receptor beta chains from one sample, sequenced in a study of blood T cell repertoires in COVID-19. Sequencing was performed with immunoSEQ multiplex PCR; in TCRdb, only in-frame clones are kept and a portion is missing. The data show under 300,000 clones, with 80% to 90% seen just once and under 8% held by the top ten. Material: PBMCs or T cells enriched from blood (not recorded which). These receptors were taken from a woman in her fifties or sixties who had been exposed to COVID-19. The CDR3 runs from the conserved cysteine through the conserved F or W. A D gene is named only where the DNA matches it firmly. The size of a clone is reported for some rows only, either as once, few or many, or as a class for expanded clones.

v_call	clone_size	j_call	d_call	cdr3_aa	cdr3_nt
TRBV5-4	few	TRBJ2-7	TRBD1	CASSSGQGTDEQYF	TGTGCCAGCAGCTCGGGACAGGGAACGGACGAGCAGTACTTC
TRBV2	.	TRBJ1-1	.	CATSLDRNTEAFF	TGTGCCACAAGTCTAGACAGGAACACTGAAGCTTTCTTT
TRBV4-3	.	TRBJ2-1	TRBD2	CASSTSGGVYNEQFF	TGCGCCAGCAGCACTAGCGGGGGGGTGTACAATGAGCAGTTCTTC
TRBV3-1/TRBV3-2	.	TRBJ1-1	.	CASSQARNTEAFF	TGTGCCAGCAGCCAAGCCCGGAACACTGAAGCTTTCTTT
TRBV30	.	TRBJ1-1	.	CAWRGTGGTEAFF	TGTGCCTGGAGGGGGACTGGGGGCACTGAAGCTTTCTTT
TRBV11-2	.	TRBJ2-3	.	CASSKAIVRADTQYF	TGTGCCAGCAGCAAAGCTATAGTGAGGGCAGATACGCAGTATTTT
TRBV7-8	.	TRBJ2-6	TRBD2	CASSLDGRGVSGANVLTF	TGTGCCAGCAGCTTAGACGGACGGGGGGTCTCTGGGGCCAACGTCCTGACTTTC
TRBV5-1	.	TRBJ1-1	.	CASSLARGGRNAEAFF	TGCGCCAGCAGCTTGGCAAGGGGCGGGAGGAACGCTGAAGCTTTCTTT
TRBV6-1	.	TRBJ1-2	TRBD1	CASSSGQGLWSGYTF	TGTGCCAGCAGTTCCGGACAGGGCCTATGGAGTGGCTACACCTTC
TRBV10-3	.	TRBJ2-5	.	CAARGSQETQYF	TGTGCCGCCCGGGGGTCCCAAGAGACCCAGTACTTC
TRBV18	many	TRBJ1-1	TRBD1	CASSPKDRGAFF	TGTGCCAGCTCACCGAAGGACAGGGGAGCTTTCTTT
TRBV5-4	.	TRBJ1-2	TRBD1	CASSLLQGSLGGYTF	TGTGCCAGCAGCTTATTACAGGGGTCGCTGGGGGGCTACACCTTC
TRBV7-2	.	TRBJ1-1	.	CASSSDPGITEAFF	TGTGCCAGCAGCTCAGATCCGGGGATCACTGAAGCTTTCTTT
TRBV6-1	.	TRBJ2-7	.	CASSALSFSGLPYEQYF	TGTGCCAGCAGTGCCCTCTCCTTTAGCGGTTTACCCTACGAGCAGTACTTC
TRBV10-2	.	TRBJ2-1	.	CASSDSYNEQFF	TGCGCCAGCAGTGACAGCTACAATGAGCAGTTCTTC
TRBV10-3	.	TRBJ1-2	.	CAISESNGRGGGYTF	TGTGCCATCAGTGAGTCGAACGGCCGGGGAGGGGGCTACACCTTC
TRBV24-1	.	TRBJ2-7	TRBD1	CATSDLLSIGQDNSYEQYF	TGTGCCACCAGTGATTTGTTGTCTATAGGACAGGACAACTCCTACGAGCAGTACTTC
TRBV2	.	TRBJ2-1	TRBD2	CASSAELAGVTNEQFF	TGTGCCAGCAGTGCCGAACTAGCGGGGGTCACCAATGAGCAGTTCTTC
TRBV4-3	.	TRBJ2-3	TRBD1	CASSQDYRGGDTQYF	TGCGCCAGCAGCCAAGATTACAGGGGTGGAGATACGCAGTATTTT
TRBV7-9	.	TRBJ1-1	.	CASSLAGVEAFF	TGTGCCAGCAGCTTAGCCGGGGTCGAAGCTTTCTTT
TRBV11-2	.	TRBJ1-1	.	CASSLAGVNEAFF	TGTGCCAGCAGCTTAGCCGGGGTAAATGAAGCTTTCTTT
TRBV6-2/TRBV6-3	.	TRBJ2-2	.	CASSTRRGLMSAGELFF	TGTGCCAGCAGTACCCGGAGGGGGCTCATGTCGGCCGGGGAGCTGTTTTTT
TRBV5-5	.	TRBJ2-5	TRBD2	CASTQERGGQETQYF	TGTGCCAGCACCCAGGAGCGGGGGGGCCAAGAGACCCAGTACTTC
TRBV5-1	.	TRBJ2-7	TRBD1	CASRVDRGGLYEQYF	TGCGCCAGCAGGGTTGACAGGGGAGGACTCTACGAGCAGTACTTC
TRBV7-6	.	TRBJ1-1	.	CASSLGEGTEAFF	TGTGCCAGCAGCTTAGGGGAGGGGACTGAAGCTTTCTTT
TRBV5-1	.	TRBJ2-7	TRBD2	CASSPLAGEKKQYF	TGCGCCAGCAGCCCGTTAGCGGGGGAGAAGAAGCAGTACTTC
TRBV24-1	.	TRBJ2-5	TRBD2	CATSQGGAIETQYF	TGTGCCACCAGTCAGGGAGGGGCGATAGAGACCCAGTACTTC
TRBV18	.	TRBJ1-1	.	CASSPGHPGGTEAFF	TGTGCCAGCTCACCGGGTCACCCGGGAGGCACTGAAGCTTTCTTT
TRBV10-3	.	TRBJ2-5	TRBD1	CAIRGQGTQETQYF	TGTGCCATCCGGGGACAGGGTACACAAGAGACCCAGTACTTC
TRBV3-1/TRBV3-2	.	TRBJ1-1	.	CASSRTESNTEAFF	TGTGCCAGCAGTAGGACAGAGAGTAACACTGAAGCTTTCTTT
TRBV10-3	.	TRBJ2-1	TRBD2	CAISESTSGYNEQFF	TGTGCCATCAGTGAGTCGACTAGCGGGTACAATGAGCAGTTCTTC
TRBV11-1	.	TRBJ1-1	.	CASSLKEGDTEAFF	TGTGCCAGCAGCCTCAAAGAAGGGGACACTGAAGCTTTCTTT
TRBV6-5	.	TRBJ1-1	.	CASSYRGGAEAFF	TGTGCCAGCAGTTACAGGGGGGGCGCTGAAGCTTTCTTT
TRBV7-9	.	TRBJ1-5	.	CASSREGFDSNQPQHF	TGTGCCAGCAGCCGGGAGGGATTTGATAGCAATCAGCCCCAGCATTTT
TRBV5-5	.	TRBJ1-1	TRBD1	CASSLEGQAFWNTEAFF	TGTGCCAGCAGCTTGGAGGGACAGGCTTTTTGGAACACTGAAGCTTTCTTT
TRBV24-1	.	TRBJ1-6	TRBD1	CATSDGSGQGESSPLHF	TGTGCCACCAGTGATGGGTCCGGACAGGGAGAGAGTTCACCCCTCCACTTT
TRBV5-4	.	TRBJ2-5	.	CASGQGETQYF	TGTGCCAGCGGTCAGGGAGAGACCCAGTACTTC